The source of this T cell receptor (beta chain) is a study of CD8+ T cells in alopecia areata. At the level of the study: Treated patients swallowed 5 to 10 mg of oral tofacitinib twice daily.

Concerning this clone itself: Its antigen is currently unknown.

Germline values: CDR1 ENHRY, CDR2 SYGVKD. Trimming cost V 7 bases and J 2 bases; bases outside gene matches: 7. The length of the CDR3 is 14 residues. Study results and caveats: Sequences from scalp samples also cover resident alphabeta T cells of normal skin.

cDNA serving as the sequencing template came from extracted, reverse transcribed RNA. The method was immunoSEQ multiplex PCR; TCRdb's version includes in-frame clones alone and lacks a portion of them. The sample includes just over 150,000 clones, less than 65% of them seen just once. Obtained from alopecia areata patients were lesional scalp punch biopsies along with peripheral blood. The V and J genes are TRBV10-3 and TRBJ1-2; 7 bases align to TRBD1. This receptor was obtained from a human donor with alopecia areata. The material sequenced was CD8+ T cells sorted from blood, taken at week 0. The CDR3 sequence: CAITGTEGNYGYTF. The CDR3 DNA is TGTGCCATCACAGGGACAGAGGGGAACTATGGCTACACCTTC.